The 10 T cell receptor beta chains reported below all come from one sample, sequenced in a study of identical twins. In TCRdb, the 5' RACE reads were re-called with MiXCR into one record per CDR3 protein. The sample consists of a few hundred thousand distinct CDR3 sequences, about 18% of them appearing once. Sequenced material: naive T cells sorted from blood. Source of these receptors: a man aged 50 or older in good health.

This chain joins TRBV5-1 and TRBJ2-7; the D gene is possibly TRBD2 (6 bases). CDR1 and CDR2 from the germline V gene are SGHRS and YFSETQ. Trimming took 2 bases from V and 2 from J, leaving 11 bases between them. This CDR3 spans 14 amino acids. The CDR3 DNA reads as TGCGCCAGCAGCTTCGGGAGTGGGACCTACGAGCAGTACTTC. Protein sequence: CASSFGSGTYEQYF. The whole variable domain, remainder taken from reference TRBV5-1 and TRBJ2-7, is KAGVTQTPRYLIKTRGQQVTLSCSPISGHRSVSWYQQTPGQGLQFLFEYFSETQRNKGNFPGRFSGRQFSNSRSEMNVSTLELGDSALYLCASSFGSGTYEQYFGPGTRLTVT.

V is TRBV12-3 or TRBV12-4 and J is TRBJ1-2, with D hard to call. CDR3 length equals 13 residues. V was pared by 6 bases and J by 1 base, with 9 bases between. The CDR3 DNA follows: TGTGCCAGCAGCTCCACAAATAACTATGGCTACACCTTC. This translates into CASSSTNNYGYTF.

This clonotype occurred a few times. Written as DNA, the CDR3 is TGCAGTGCTAGAATAGGAGACACGTACACCGGGGAGCTGTTTTTT. Its protein is CSARIGDTYTGELFF. The chain recombines TRBV20-1 with TRBJ2-2; the D is unclear. CDR1 and CDR2 (germline): DFQATT, SNEGSKA (reference sequence). CDR3 size: 15 residues. Deletions cut 2 bases from V and 3 bases from J, with 13 bases between.

The J gene is TRBJ2-7, the V gene TRBV7-2, with a tentative D call TRBD2 (5 bases). Trimming shortened V by 1 base and J by 1 base, and 17 bases separated the two germline ends. Germline V gives CDR1 SGHTA, CDR2 FQGNSA. The CDR3 has 17 residues. CDR3 coding DNA: TGTGCCAGCAGCTTAGTCGACACCGGGATTATTTCCTACGAGCAGTACTTC. It translates to CASSLVDTGIISYEQYF. Full variable domain (rest looked up from reference TRBV7-2 and TRBJ2-7): GAGVSQSPSNKVTEKGKDVELRCDPISGHTALYWYRQSLGQGLEFLIYFQGNSAPDKSGLPSDRFSAERTGGSVSTLTIQRTQQEDSAVYLCASSLVDTGIISYEQYFGPGTRLTVT.

The chain couples TRBV7-2 to TRBJ2-7, with D uncertain. The CDR3 extends over 14 amino acids. Germline assignment: CDR1 SGHTA and CDR2 FQGNSA. Trimming pared 8 bases from V and 3 bases from J, leaving 17 bases between. CDR3 bases: TGTGCCAGCGCCAAAGGTGGGGTCCGCTACGAGCAGTACTTC. Translated, it gives CASAKGGVRYEQYF.

At least ten counts were recorded for this clonotype. The V gene is TRBV6-5, the J gene TRBJ2-7; 9 bases are a match to TRBD2. The germline gives CDR1 MNHEY, CDR2 SVGAGI. V lost 2 bases to trimming and J lost 2 bases; unmatched junction nucleotides: 7. The CDR3 is 16 amino acids. CDR3 protein: CASSYGLAGPTYEQYF. CDR3 sequence (DNA): TGTGCCAGCAGTTACGGGCTAGCGGGACCCACCTACGAGCAGTACTTC.

This clonotype appeared many times. The genes are TRBV6-6 and TRBJ2-7, with D tentatively TRBD1 or TRBD2 (5 bases each). V lost 2 bases, J lost 6 bases, and 11 bases lay in between. CDR1 and CDR2 from the germline V gene are MNHNY and SVGAGI (reference sequence). The CDR3 runs 13 residues. The CDR3 DNA sequence: TGTGCCAGCAGTTACGTCAGGGACGGCGAGCAGTACTTC. Its protein product is CASSYVRDGEQYF.

The rearrangement joins TRBV3-1 to TRBJ1-6; the match to TRBD1 covers 7 bases. V was clipped by 10 bases and J by 6 bases; unmatched bases: 9. Germline CDR1 and CDR2: LGHDT and YNNKEL (reference sequence). CDR3 size: 14 residues. CDR3 residues: CANTDRASNSPLHF. In DNA, the CDR3 is TGTGCCAACACCGACAGGGCCTCTAATTCACCCCTCCACTTT.

This clonotype appeared a few times. The CDR3 loop is CASRETGSPSTDTQYF. In nucleotides, the CDR3 is TGCGCCAGCAGGGAAACAGGATCTCCTAGCACAGATACGCAGTATTTT. J is TRBJ2-3 and V is TRBV5-1; weak D call: TRBD1 (5 bases). The germline gives CDR1 SGHRS, CDR2 YFSETQ. The V gene lost 5 bases and the J gene lost 0 bases, with 16 bases spanning the gap. CDR3 size: 16 residues.

V usage is TRBV10-3 and J usage is TRBJ1-4, with D possibly matching TRBD1 (5 bases). Germline CDR1 reads ENHRY; CDR2 reads SYGVKD. V was cut by 3 bases and J by 8 bases, with 16 bases left in between. CDR3 length equals 15 residues. The CDR3 coding sequence is TGTGCCATCAGTGAAAGGGAGGGGATGGGGGAAAAACTGTTTTTT. Its translation: CAISEREGMGEKLFF.